This is a list of T cell receptor beta chains from one sample in a study of cytomegalovirus exposure and HLA in healthy donors. Only in-frame clones appear in the TCRdb table, and some are missing; sequencing was by immunoSEQ multiplex PCR. The sample has 150,000 to 180,000 clones, approximately 74% seen once. Sequencing was carried out using PBMCs. Receptor source: a man younger than 45 in good health and CMV-seronegative. CDR3s include the opening cysteine and the closing phenylalanine or tryptophan. The D gene is left open where the match is weak. Expanded clones get a size class; other rows say once, few or many, or leave the size out.

D,J,size,V,DNA,CDR3
TRBD2,TRBJ2-1,.,TRBV9,TGTGCCAGCAGCGCCGGGACTAGCGGGGTGGGGAATGAGCAGTTCTTC,CASSAGTSGVGNEQFF
.,TRBJ1-5,.,TRBV18,TGTGCCAGCTCACCACCGTGGGGCAGGGTCGAAGAACAGCCCCAGCATTTT,CASSPPWGRVEEQPQHF
.,TRBJ2-7,few,TRBV10-3,TGTGCCATCAGTCCGTTTTCGAGACAGTCCTACGAGCAGTACTTC,CAISPFSRQSYEQYF
.,TRBJ2-7,few,TRBV7-9,TGTGCCAGCAGCCAAGTGGAGGGAACCTACGAGCAGTACTTC,CASSQVEGTYEQYF
.,TRBJ1-5,.,TRBV7-2,TGTGCCAGCAGCTTACAGGGAAATAGCAATCAGCCCCAGCATTTT,CASSLQGNSNQPQHF
.,TRBJ1-1,.,TRBV29-1,TGCAGCGTTGGGAAAAACCTCAGGGGTAGCACTGAAGCTTTCTTT,CSVGKNLRGSTEAFF
.,TRBJ1-6,few,TRBV30,TGTGCCTGGAGTGGCTTAAGGGGGATAAACTCACCCCTCCACTTT,CAWSGLRGINSPLHF
.,TRBJ1-2,.,TRBV28,TGTGCCAGCAGTCAGGGGCCGACTAACTATGGCTACACCTTC,CASSQGPTNYGYTF
TRBD1,TRBJ2-5,.,TRBV19,TGTGCCAGTAGTATGGGACAGGGGGTCCGGGAGACCCAGTACTTC,CASSMGQGVRETQYF
TRBD1,TRBJ2-7,.,TRBV6-1,TGTGCCAGCAGTTCCGGGACAGGGGGCAACTACGAGCAGTACTTC,CASSSGTGGNYEQYF
.,TRBJ2-6,.,TRBV4-3,TGCGCCAGCAGCCAAGGGCCCACCTCTGGGGCCAACGTCCTGACTTTC,CASSQGPTSGANVLTF
.,TRBJ1-2,.,TRBV7-9,TGTGCCAGCAGCCCCCCGGGGTGGCCTAACGATGGCTACACCTTC,CASSPPGWPNDGYTF
.,TRBJ2-7,.,TRBV10-3,TGTGCCATCAAGCCCCACCAGGGACACACCTACGAGCAGTACTTC,CAIKPHQGHTYEQYF